These 19 T cell receptor beta chains were all obtained from the same sample, sequenced in a study of T cells in Graves' hyperthyroidism and ophthalmopathy. Amplification of TCR beta CDR3 regions used RNA as the template. An initial round of RT-PCR targeting the TCR CDR3 relied on the HTBI primer set. TCRdb reprocessed the multiplex PCR reads via MiXCR and lists one record per CDR3 protein. The table lists approximately 350,000 distinct CDR3 sequences, approximately 16% of them singletons. What was sequenced was blood. These receptors were taken from an older woman with Graves' ophthalmopathy.

This sequence joins TRBV29-1 and TRBJ1-1; D unclear. Deletions cut 4 bases from V and 0 bases from J, with 6 bases between. Germline V CDR1 and CDR2: SQVTM, ANQGSEA. There are 12 residues in the CDR3. CDR3 amino acids: CSVGQLNTEAFF. In nucleotides, the CDR3 is TGCAGCGTTGGGCAGTTGAACACTGAAGCTTTCTTT.

This clonotype was seen many times. The V gene is TRBV27, the J gene TRBJ2-5; D gene uncertain. The germline V gene has CDR1 MNHEY and CDR2 SMNVEV (reference sequence). This CDR3 spans 14 amino acids. Trimming removed 7 bases from V and 5 bases from J, with 17 bases in between. The CDR3 region is CASIPNPPPETQYF. CDR3 nucleotide sequence: TGTGCCAGCATCCCCAACCCCCCCCCCGAGACCCAGTACTTC.

This clonotype has only a few counts. The genes are TRBV29-1 and TRBJ2-1; TRBD2 agrees at 9 bases. Per germline, CDR1 SQVTM and CDR2 ANQGSEA. This CDR3 is 17 amino acids long. Germline trimming cut 0 bases from V and 6 bases from J; bases unmatched to any gene: 12. The CDR3: CSVEDRLGGRASNEQFF. The CDR3 DNA follows: TGCAGCGTTGAAGATCGCCTAGGCGGGAGGGCCTCCAATGAGCAGTTCTTC.

The genes are TRBV2 and TRBJ2-7; TRBD1 agrees at 8 bases. V dropped 2 bases and J dropped 9; count of bases not matched to a gene: 0. This CDR3 is built from 11 residues. Germline values: CDR1 SNHLY, CDR2 FYNNEI. Here the CDR3 reads CASSETGGQYF. CDR3 sequence (DNA): TGTGCCAGCAGTGAAACAGGGGGGCAGTACTTC.

Ten or more counts support this clonotype. The rearrangement joins TRBV7-9 to TRBJ2-5; 7 positions match TRBD2. J lost 5 bases, V lost 3 bases, and 3 bases had no gene match. The CDR3 length is 13 residues. Germline lookup yields CDR1 SEHNR and CDR2 FQNEAQ (reference sequence). CDR3 coding DNA: TGTGCCAGCAGCTTCGCGGGAGCGGAGACCCAGTACTTC. Protein sequence: CASSFAGAETQYF.

This clonotype has a count of ten or more. The chain links TRBV2 to TRBJ2-1; perhaps TRBD1 as D (5 bases). Germline loops: CDR1 SNHLY, CDR2 FYNNEI. Between the trimmed V and J ends, which lost 2 bases and 0 bases, there was a span of 5 bases. This CDR3 has 14 residues. CDR3 coding DNA: TGTGCCAGCAGTGAACAGGGCTCCTACAATGAGCAGTTCTTC. Its protein product is CASSEQGSYNEQFF.

This chain links TRBV6-5 with TRBJ2-3; no firm D call. From germline, CDR1 is MNHEY and CDR2 SVGAGI. The ends were cut back, 2 bases at V and 0 bases at J, with 15 bases in the middle. The CDR3 contains 17 residues. The CDR3 nucleotides read TGTGCCAGCAGTTACGGCCTCGCTAGTACTAGCACAGATACGCAGTATTTT. Its translation is CASSYGLASTSTDTQYF.

This clonotype appeared a few times. The chain couples TRBV29-1 to TRBJ2-3; 7 nucleotides match TRBD2. The V and J ends lost 0 bases and 0 bases, in that order; junction bases with no gene match: 12. Germline V gene data show CDR1 as SQVTM and CDR2 as ANQGSEA. This CDR3 is 18 amino acids long. Here the CDR3 reads CSVEDTPVGGGSTDTQYF. DNA of the CDR3: TGCAGCGTTGAAGATACTCCGGTGGGGGGAGGGAGCACAGATACGCAGTATTTT.

This clonotype was counted ten times or more. This rearrangement joins TRBV7-2 to TRBJ2-3; 13 bases are shared with TRBD2. The CDR3 is made up of 16 amino acids. J gave up 4 bases and V 5 bases, and 6 bases lay outside the gene matches. Germline CDR1 is SGHTA and CDR2 is FQGNSA. CDR3 region: CASSILAGGPSDTQYF. CDR3 sequence (DNA): TGTGCCAGCAGCATACTAGCGGGAGGGCCCTCAGATACGCAGTATTTT.

This clonotype turned up a few times. The rearrangement joins TRBV15 to TRBJ2-7; either TRBD1 or TRBD2 may supply D (5 bases each). The ends were cut back, 8 bases at V and 7 bases at J, with 12 bases in the middle. In germline, CDR1 is LNHNV, CDR2 YYDKDF (reference sequence). This CDR3 is 11 amino acids long. The CDR3: CATSQGGEQYF. DNA of the CDR3: TGTGCCACCTCGCAGGGCGGGGAGCAGTACTTC.

The V gene is TRBV7-9, the J gene TRBJ2-1; TRBD2 aligns across 8 bases. This CDR3 spans 14 amino acids. Germline V gives CDR1 SEHNR, CDR2 FQNEAQ (reference sequence). V gave up 4 bases and J gave up 5 bases; unmatched junction bases: 4. CDR3 bases: TGTGCCAGCAGCTCAGTACTAGCGGACAATGAGCAGTTCTTC. Residues: CASSSVLADNEQFF.

V and J are TRBV27 and TRBJ2-3; the D is unclear. The length of the CDR3 is 17 residues. Germline CDR1 and CDR2: MNHEY and SMNVEV (reference sequence). With 0 bases removed from V and 0 bases from J, the gap between germline ends came to 13 bases. The CDR3 is CASSLSQNTASTDTQYF. CDR3 sequence (DNA): TGTGCCAGCAGTTTATCGCAGAACACCGCTAGCACAGATACGCAGTATTTT.

This clonotype occurred many times. This chain joins TRBV14 and TRBJ1-1; 9 bases align to TRBD1. CDR1 is SGHDN and CDR2 is FVKESK in the germline V gene. Trimming removed 0 bases from V and 5 bases from J; junction bases left unmatched: 4. CDR3 length equals 15 residues. CDR3 nucleotides: TGTGCCAGCAGCCAAGACACAGGGGGCTGGACTGAAGCTTTCTTT. The encoded protein is CASSQDTGGWTEAFF.

Remarks on this clonotype: Germline is not matched at one junction end, which may reflect a read error. The chain carries TRBV11-3 and TRBJ2-1; D ambiguous. In germline, CDR1 is SGHNT, CDR2 YENEEA. The CDR3 totals 12 residues. The CDR3 DNA follows: TGTGCCAGCAGCCCTGCAGGAAATGAGCAGTCCTTC. This encodes CASSPAGNEQSF.

The chain is built from TRBV24-1 and TRBJ1-1; the match to TRBD1 covers 9 bases. V trimming: 4 bases; J trimming: 3 bases; junction bases outside the gene matches: 5. Germline V gene sequence: CDR1 KGHDR, CDR2 SFDVKD. The CDR3 spans 15 residues. The CDR3 nucleotides are TGTGCCACCAGTGACCCCCGGACAGGGGACACTGAAGCTTTCTTT. Translation: CATSDPRTGDTEAFF.

This chain connects TRBV9 to TRBJ2-7; possibly TRBD1 for D (5 bases). This CDR3 spans 15 amino acids. From germline, CDR1 is SGDLS and CDR2 YYNGEE. With 0 bases removed from V and 1 base from J, the gap between germline ends came to 11 bases. Written as DNA, the CDR3 is TGTGCCAGCAGCGTAGGTCAGGGTAAATCCTACGAGCAGTACTTC. Residues: CASSVGQGKSYEQYF.

This clonotype was seen repeatedly, ten times or more. The chain employs TRBV3-1 and TRBJ1-5; 7 bases are a match to TRBD1. The CDR3 runs 17 residues. Trimming at V came to 3 bases and at J to 0 bases, leaving 8 bases not matched to a gene. From germline, CDR1 is LGHDT and CDR2 YNNKEL (reference sequence). CDR3: CASSQGAGTDSNQPQHF. The CDR3 nucleotides read TGTGCCAGCAGCCAGGGGGCTGGGACAGATAGCAATCAGCCCCAGCATTTT.

This clonotype was recorded many times. The chain employs TRBV6-1 and TRBJ2-7, with 7 bases that match TRBD2. From germline, CDR1 is MNHNS and CDR2 SASEGT. The CDR3 has 16 residues. The junction had 13 bases not matched to a gene; V was cut back by 7 bases and J by 1 base. CDR3 in DNA: TGTGCCAGCACCCCCGGCGGGGGTGGGGGATCCTACGAGCAGTACTTC. Amino acid sequence: CASTPGGGGGSYEQYF.

The chain recombines TRBV24-1 with TRBJ2-2, with 10 bases matching TRBD1. This CDR3 region has 18 residues. The ends lost 5 bases at V and 5 bases at J; junction bases unmatched: 13. CDR1 is KGHDR, CDR2 SFDVKD, per germline. The CDR3 region has the DNA TGTGCCACCAGTGCCCCCCCGGGACAGGGGCATTCGACCGGGGAGCTGTTTTTT. As protein: CATSAPPGQGHSTGELFF.